Listed here are 25 T cell receptor beta chains from one sample, sequenced in a study of T cells in tumors after PD-1 blockade. Sequenced by immunoSEQ multiplex PCR; TCRdb stores in-frame clones only, minus some. Among about 47,000 clones listed, under 85% were seen once. Sample: PBMCs, taken before anti-PD-1 therapy. Receptors originate from a human donor with advanced basal cell or squamous cell carcinoma (not recorded which).

The chain recombines TRBV18 with TRBJ2-7; no clear D gene. V dropped 1 base and J dropped 4 bases, with 5 bases sitting between them. Germline V CDR1 and CDR2: KGHSH, LQKENI. The CDR3 consists of 12 residues. The CDR3 reads CASSPLKYEQYF. The CDR3 coding sequence is TGTGCCAGCTCACCACTCAAATACGAGCAGTACTTC. Full variable domain (rest looked up from reference TRBV18 and TRBJ2-7): NAGVMQNPRHLVRRRGQEARLRCSPMKGHSHVYWYRQLPEEGLKFMVYLQKENIIDESGMPKERFSAEFPKEGPSILRIQQVVRGDSAAYFCASSPLKYEQYFGPGTRLTVT.

This clone came up a few times. This chain joins TRBV5-1 and TRBJ2-7; the match to TRBD1 covers 9 bases. CDR1 and CDR2 from the germline V gene are SGHRS and YFSETQ. V gave up 4 bases and J gave up 6 bases; unmatched junction bases: 8. The CDR3 totals 14 residues. The CDR3 region is CASSHPGQGSEQYF. CDR3 nucleotide sequence: TGCGCCAGCAGCCATCCGGGACAGGGCTCCGAGCAGTACTTC.

The V call is TRBV19, the J call TRBJ1-4; weak D call: TRBD1 (6 bases). Germline CDR1 and CDR2: LNHDA and SQIVND (reference sequence). V shed 10 bases and J shed 6 bases, with 21 bases lying between them. This CDR3 region has 15 residues. CDR3 nucleotide sequence: TGTGCCACCTTAAGCCGGGGCAGGGGAGATGAAAAACTGTTTTTT. As protein: CATLSRGRGDEKLFF.

A few counts support this clone. J is TRBJ1-2 and V is TRBV20-1; possible D gene TRBD1, 6 bases. The CDR3 extends over 12 amino acids. V lost 3 bases, J lost 3 bases, and 8 bases lay in between. The V gene's germline CDR1 is DFQATT and CDR2 SNEGSKA (reference sequence). CDR3 bases: TGCAGTGCTAGTAACAGGGACTATGGCTACACCTTC. Translating it yields CSASNRDYGYTF.

The chain employs TRBV5-1 and TRBJ1-1, with D possibly matching TRBD1 (6 bases). Germline V CDR1 and CDR2: SGHRS, YFSETQ. The CDR3 runs to 14 residues. Trimming pared 4 bases from V and 4 bases from J, leaving 14 bases between. The CDR3 here is CASSPQGRSTEAFF. CDR3 nucleotide sequence: TGCGCCAGCAGCCCCCAGGGGCGGAGCACTGAAGCTTTCTTT.

As for this clone: Germline is not matched at one junction end, which may reflect a read error. The chain joins TRBV2 to TRBJ2-7; 7 positions match TRBD1. The germline V gene has CDR1 SNHLY and CDR2 FYNNEI. This CDR3 contains 13 residues. The CDR3 region is CVSSKGASYEQYF. CDR3 DNA sequence: TGTGTCAGCAGCAAGGGGGCCTCCTACGAGCAGTACTTC.

This sequence joins TRBV5-4 and TRBJ1-1, with a tentative D call TRBD1 (6 bases). CDR1 SGHNT and CDR2 YYREEE come from the germline V gene (reference sequence). CDR3 length: 17 amino acids. Trimming left V 4 bases short and J 1 base short, with 20 bases between. Written as DNA, the CDR3 is TGTGCCAGCAGCCTCGACGGGGGCTCGTGTAGGAACACTGAAGCTTTCTTT. This translates into CASSLDGGSCRNTEAFF.

This clone was observed once. The rearrangement links TRBV5-6 to TRBJ2-7; D unresolved. V was cut by 2 bases and J by 4 bases, with 7 bases left in between. CDR3 size: 12 residues. The V gene's germline CDR1 is SGHDT and CDR2 YYEEEE. CDR3 in DNA: TGTGCCAGCAGCTTTTCCAGGTACGAGCAGTACTTC. Translated: CASSFSRYEQYF.

The chain is built from TRBV7-9 and TRBJ1-1, with D uncertain. Trimming cost V 0 bases and J 4 bases, with 12 bases left between them. The CDR3 contains 15 residues. Germline V CDR1 and CDR2: SEHNR, FQNEAQ (reference sequence). For the CDR3, the DNA is TGTGCCAGCAGCTTAGCGTGGGGTGAAGGCACTGAAGCTTTCTTT. This sequence encodes CASSLAWGEGTEAFF.

The rearrangement joins TRBV7-2 to TRBJ2-5, with D perhaps TRBD2 (5 bases). Germline CDR1 SGHTA, CDR2 FQGNSA. The CDR3 runs 15 residues. V was cut by 2 bases and J by 0 bases, with 10 bases left in between. The chain's CDR3 is CASSLQAGNQETQYF. CDR3 nucleotide sequence: TGTGCCAGCAGCTTACAGGCGGGTAACCAAGAGACCCAGTACTTC. Supplemented by reference TRBV7-2 and TRBJ2-5, the full variable domain reads GAGVSQSPSNKVTEKGKDVELRCDPISGHTALYWYRQSLGQGLEFLIYFQGNSAPDKSGLPSDRFSAERTGGSVSTLTIQRTQQEDSAVYLCASSLQAGNQETQYFGPGTRLLVL.

The chain uses TRBV4-1 and TRBJ2-3; the D gene is possibly TRBD2 (5 bases). The V gene lost 0 bases and the J gene lost 2 bases, with 12 bases spanning the gap. Germline CDR1 reads MGHRA; CDR2 reads YSYEKL. The CDR3 has 16 residues. CDR3 residues: CASSQDDGIFTDTQYF. CDR3 DNA: TGCGCCAGCAGCCAAGATGACGGGATCTTCACAGATACGCAGTATTTT.

This chain connects TRBV25-1 to TRBJ1-6, with unresolved D. The CDR3 is 16 amino acids. Germline V gene data show CDR1 as MGHDK and CDR2 as SYGVNS. Trimming removed 1 base from V and 5 bases from J, with 12 bases in between. Written as DNA, the CDR3 is TGTGCCAGCAGTGAATTGGCTGGACGGGATAATTCACCCCTCCACTTT. It codes for CASSELAGRDNSPLHF.

The V gene is TRBV19, the J gene TRBJ2-3, with 14 bases that match TRBD2. The V gene's germline CDR1 is LNHDA and CDR2 SQIVND (reference sequence). CDR3 length equals 16 residues. J lost 6 bases, V lost 4 bases, and 6 bases had no gene match. CDR3: CASSNRLAGGPDTQYF. The CDR3 DNA is TGTGCCAGTAGTAACCGACTAGCGGGGGGGCCGGATACGCAGTATTTT.

The chain is built from TRBV29-1 and TRBJ2-1; TRBD2 matches at 9 bases. The CDR3 loop spans 15 amino acids. The J segment lost 9 bases and the V segment lost 4 bases, leaving 13 bases of the junction unmatched. Germline CDR1 SQVTM, CDR2 ANQGSEA. The chain's CDR3 is CSVVYRLAGILEQFF. The DNA for the CDR3 is TGCAGCGTTGTGTATAGGCTAGCGGGAATACTTGAGCAGTTCTTC.

This clone was recorded only once. The genes are TRBV14 and TRBJ1-3; no clear D gene. The V and J ends lost 1 base and 2 bases respectively, with 3 bases between them. The length of the CDR3 is 13 residues. Germline V CDR1 and CDR2: SGHDN, FVKESK. The CDR3 bases are TGTGCCAGCAGCCAAGGGGCTGGAAACACCATATATTTT. This translates into CASSQGAGNTIYF.

The V and J genes are TRBV25-1 and TRBJ1-2; TRBD1 might be the D (5 bases). The CDR3 loop spans 13 amino acids. Trimming left V 6 bases short and J 7 bases short, with 15 bases between. Per germline, CDR1 MGHDK and CDR2 SYGVNS. The CDR3 reads CASRGGESGGYTF. The CDR3, as DNA: TGTGCCAGCAGGGGGGGGGAGAGTGGTGGCTACACCTTC.

The chain links TRBV4-2 to TRBJ2-6; possible D gene TRBD1, 6 bases. Trimming took off 2 bases at V and 0 bases at J, with 8 bases between the two ends. Germline CDR1 is LGHNA and CDR2 is YNFKEQ. The CDR3 has 16 amino acids. CDR3 amino acids: CASSQTRGSGANVLTF. CDR3 nucleotide sequence: TGTGCCAGCAGCCAAACCAGGGGCTCTGGGGCCAACGTCCTGACTTTC.

The V gene is TRBV28, the J gene TRBJ2-1, with 7 bases aligning to TRBD1. Germline V gene sequence: CDR1 MDHEN, CDR2 SYDVKM. The CDR3 covers 16 residues. Trimming cost V 3 bases and J 0 bases; bases outside gene matches: 5. The DNA for the CDR3 is TGTGCCAGCAGTTTTGGGACAGAAAACTCCTACAATGAGCAGTTCTTC. It specifies CASSFGTENSYNEQFF.

The chain employs TRBV5-1 and TRBJ1-2; D ambiguous. V lost 1 base and J lost 6, with 10 bases in between. Germline CDR1 SGHRS, CDR2 YFSETQ. This CDR3 is 13 amino acids long. Here the CDR3 reads CASSLKTDNGYTF. In DNA form, the CDR3 reads TGCGCCAGCAGCTTGAAAACAGACAATGGCTACACCTTC.

The J gene is TRBJ2-3, the V gene TRBV7-6; TRBD2 aligns across 12 bases. With 5 bases clipped from V and 5 bases from J, the junction kept 14 bases outside the gene matches. Germline V gives CDR1 SGHVS, CDR2 FNYEAQ. The CDR3 sequence is 18 residues long. The chain's CDR3 is CASSPPRVLAGGLDTQYF. CDR3 sequence (DNA): TGTGCCAGCAGCCCTCCTCGAGTTCTAGCGGGAGGGTTAGATACGCAGTATTTT.

CDR3 protein: CASSQVTSGGDTQYF. CDR3 DNA: TGTGCCAGCAGCCAAGTCACTAGCGGAGGAGATACGCAGTATTTT. This chain uses TRBV3-1 (or the pseudogene TRBV3-2) with TRBJ2-3; 8 bases line up with TRBD2. Germline trimming cut 1 base from V and 5 bases from J; bases unmatched to any gene: 5. The germline gives CDR1 LGHDT, CDR2 YNNKEL (reference sequence). CDR3 length equals 15 residues.

The chain has TRBV13 and TRBJ2-7; 13 bases match TRBD2. CDR1 is PRHDT and CDR2 is FYEKMQ in the germline V gene (reference sequence). CDR3 length equals 18 residues. J gave up 4 bases and V 0 bases, and 9 bases lay outside the gene matches. CDR3 in DNA: TGTGCCAGCAGCTTAGGGCCGGGACTAGCGGGGACTCCGTACGAGCAGTACTTC. Encoded protein: CASSLGPGLAGTPYEQYF.

The chain joins TRBV19 to TRBJ2-4, with 7 bases identical to TRBD2. V lost 7 bases, J lost 6 bases, and 12 bases stayed unmatched. This CDR3 comprises 15 residues. Germline V CDR1 and CDR2: LNHDA, SQIVND (reference sequence). The CDR3 sequence is CASTAGRGGGNIQYF. The CDR3 DNA reads TGTGCCAGTACCGCAGGGAGGGGAGGAGGAAACATTCAGTACTTC.

This clone was found a few times. Different DNA sequences within this sample yield the same CDR3. The chain combines TRBV2 with TRBJ2-7; D is perhaps TRBD2 (5 bases). The CDR3 runs to 13 residues. CDR1 and CDR2 (germline): SNHLY, FYNNEI. V lost 6 bases and J lost 2, with 11 bases in between. Written as DNA, the CDR3 is TGTGCCAGCAGCGTCGGAGGACCCTACGAGCAGTACTTC. Amino acids: CASSVGGPYEQYF. The variable domain in full, with the rest retrieved from reference TRBV2 and TRBJ2-7, is EPEVTQTPSHQVTQMGQEVILRCVPISNHLYFYWYRQILGQKVEFLVSFYNNEISEKSEIFDDQFSVERPDGSNFTLKIRSTKLEDSAMYFCASSVGGPYEQYFGPGTRLTVT.

This clone was seen more than once but under ten times. The chain is built from TRBV20-1 and TRBJ1-3; D may be TRBD1 (6 bases). Trimming left V 3 bases short and J 3 bases short, with 24 bases between. In germline, CDR1 is DFQATT, CDR2 SNEGSKA (reference sequence). CDR3 size: 18 residues. The CDR3 nucleotides are TGCAGTGCTAGTGCCCCAAACGTCGGCGGGGGCTTTGGAAACACCATATATTTT. The encoded protein is CSASAPNVGGGFGNTIYF.